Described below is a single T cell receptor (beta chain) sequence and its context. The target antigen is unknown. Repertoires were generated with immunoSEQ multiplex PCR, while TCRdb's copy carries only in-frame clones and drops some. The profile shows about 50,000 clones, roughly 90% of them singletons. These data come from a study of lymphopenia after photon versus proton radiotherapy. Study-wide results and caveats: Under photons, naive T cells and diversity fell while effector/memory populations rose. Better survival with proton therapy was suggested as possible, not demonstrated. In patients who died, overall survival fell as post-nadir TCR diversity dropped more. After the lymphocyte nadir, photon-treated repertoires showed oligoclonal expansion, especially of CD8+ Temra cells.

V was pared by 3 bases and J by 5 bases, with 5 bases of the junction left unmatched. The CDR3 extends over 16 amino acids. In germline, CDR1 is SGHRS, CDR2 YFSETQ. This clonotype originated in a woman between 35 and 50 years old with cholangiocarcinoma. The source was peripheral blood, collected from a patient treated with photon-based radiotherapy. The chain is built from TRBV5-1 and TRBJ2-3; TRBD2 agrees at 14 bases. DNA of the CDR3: TGCGCCAGCAGCTCGGGACTAGCGGGAGATGTAGATACGCAGTATTTT. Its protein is CASSSGLAGDVDTQYF. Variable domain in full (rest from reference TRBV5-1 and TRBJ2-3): KAGVTQTPRYLIKTRGQQVTLSCSPISGHRSVSWYQQTPGQGLQFLFEYFSETQRNKGNFPGRFSGRQFSNSRSEMNVSTLELGDSALYLCASSSGLAGDVDTQYFGPGTRLTVL.